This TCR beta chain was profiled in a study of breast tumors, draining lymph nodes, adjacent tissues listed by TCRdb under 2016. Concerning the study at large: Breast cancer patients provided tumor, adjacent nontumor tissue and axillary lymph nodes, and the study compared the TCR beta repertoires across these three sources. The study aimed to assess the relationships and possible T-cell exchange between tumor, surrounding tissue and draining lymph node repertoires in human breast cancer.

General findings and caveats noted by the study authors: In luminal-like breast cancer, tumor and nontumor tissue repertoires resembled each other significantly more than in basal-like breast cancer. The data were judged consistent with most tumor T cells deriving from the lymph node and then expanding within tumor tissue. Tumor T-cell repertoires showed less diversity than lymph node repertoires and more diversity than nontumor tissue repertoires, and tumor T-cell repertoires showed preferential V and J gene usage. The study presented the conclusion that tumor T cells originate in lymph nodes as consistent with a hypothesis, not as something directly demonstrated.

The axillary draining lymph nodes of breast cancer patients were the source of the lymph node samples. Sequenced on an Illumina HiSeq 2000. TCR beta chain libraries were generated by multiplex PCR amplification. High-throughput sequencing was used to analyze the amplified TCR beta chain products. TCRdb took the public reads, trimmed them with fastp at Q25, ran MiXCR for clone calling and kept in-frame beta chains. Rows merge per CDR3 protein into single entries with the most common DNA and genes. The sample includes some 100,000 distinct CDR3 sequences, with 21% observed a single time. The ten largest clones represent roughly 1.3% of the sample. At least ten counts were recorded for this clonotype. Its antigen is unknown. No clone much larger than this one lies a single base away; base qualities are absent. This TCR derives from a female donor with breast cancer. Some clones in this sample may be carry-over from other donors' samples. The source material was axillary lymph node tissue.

The nucleotide sequence reads as follows: TGCAGTGCGACGACGGGTTCCTACGAGCAGTACTTC. This sequence encodes CSATTGSYEQYF. The chain uses TRBV20-1 and TRBJ2-7, with the D gene too uncertain to name. From the cysteine up to the phenylalanine, the CDR3 has a length of 12 residues. The only DNA kept is the CDR3, 36 bases in frame from the first base. CDR1 and CDR2 (DFQATT, SNEGSKA) derive from the germline V gene (reference sequence). Cut back by 6 bases and 1 base, the V and J ends lie 10 bases apart.